This T cell receptor beta chain derives from a study of chemoradiotherapy in HPV16-positive cancers. Whole-study context: Candidate HPV-specific clones and shared TCR motifs came from two HPV16-positive patients. General study points: Better recurrence-free survival went with HPV-responsive T-cell expansion in HPV16-positive patients. Candidate HPV-specific clones and E7-related TCR motifs grew in tumor during treatment. HPV-specific T cells were functionally defined from only a couple of HPV16-positive patients.

Remarks on this clone: What it recognizes is unknown.

The data were produced by immunoSEQ multiplex PCR, yet TCRdb's version contains in-frame clones alone and is incomplete. The sample has roughly 2,600 clones, 88% seen once. The CDR3 runs to 13 residues. V lost 6 bases and J 6 bases, leaving 18 bases between the germline ends. Germline V gene sequence: CDR1 GTSNPN, CDR2 SVGIG (reference sequence). Specimen: tumor tissue, collected from a patient who underwent chemoradiotherapy. The chain is built from TRBV30 and TRBJ2-7, with D perhaps TRBD2 (6 bases). This receptor was identified in a human donor with HPV-associated anogenital cancer. CDR3 protein: CACPGESYGEQYF. CDR3 bases: TGTGCCTGTCCGGGGGAGAGCTACGGCGAGCAGTACTTC.